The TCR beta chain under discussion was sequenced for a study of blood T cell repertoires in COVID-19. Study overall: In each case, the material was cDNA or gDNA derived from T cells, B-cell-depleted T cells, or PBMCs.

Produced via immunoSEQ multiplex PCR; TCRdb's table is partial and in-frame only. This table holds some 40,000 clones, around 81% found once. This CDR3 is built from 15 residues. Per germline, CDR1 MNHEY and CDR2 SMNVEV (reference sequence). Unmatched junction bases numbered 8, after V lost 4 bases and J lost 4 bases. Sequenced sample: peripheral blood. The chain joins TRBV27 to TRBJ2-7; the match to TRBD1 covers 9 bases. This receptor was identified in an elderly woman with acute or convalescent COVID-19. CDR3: CASSSAGTGSYEQYF. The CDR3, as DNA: TGTGCCAGCAGTTCCGCCGGGACAGGGTCTTACGAGCAGTACTTC.